Presented here are 9 T cell receptor beta chains from one specimen sequenced in a study of blood T cell repertoires in COVID-19. The method was immunoSEQ multiplex PCR; TCRdb's version includes in-frame clones alone and lacks a portion of them. The sample includes 250,000 to 400,000 clones, roughly nine tenths of them seen just once. Source material: peripheral blood. Receptors were obtained from a woman in her twenties or thirties with COVID-19, enrolled during active disease.

This chain connects TRBV6-5 to TRBJ1-2; D unclear. Germline V gene lookup returns CDR1 MNHEY and CDR2 SVGAGI. The CDR3 is 13 amino acids. Trimming pared 6 bases from V and 8 bases from J, leaving 16 bases between. The CDR3 sequence: CASRTRGSKGYTF. The CDR3 DNA reads as TGTGCCAGCAGAACGAGAGGTTCGAAGGGCTACACCTTC.

About this clone: Other nucleotide sequences from this sample produce the same CDR3. The chain joins TRBV30 to TRBJ1-5; 7 positions agree with TRBD1. J was trimmed by 0 bases and V by 3 bases; bases with no gene match: 2. CDR1 and CDR2 from the germline V gene are GTSNPN and SVGIG (reference sequence). The CDR3 extends over 14 amino acids. CDR3 DNA sequence: TGTGCCTGGAGGCGGACAGGTAGCAATCAGCCCCAGCATTTT. Protein product: CAWRRTGSNQPQHF.

This chain uses TRBV5-1 with TRBJ1-1, with TRBD1 matching over 10 bases. After removal of 4 bases from V and 4 bases from J, the junction contained 13 bases not matched to a gene. The CDR3 loop spans 17 amino acids. From germline, CDR1 is SGHRS and CDR2 YFSETQ. This CDR3 reads CASSLSSDRGQRTEAFF. The DNA for the CDR3 is TGCGCCAGCAGCCTCTCGTCTGACAGGGGGCAGCGCACTGAAGCTTTCTTT.

This rearrangement joins TRBV7-2 to TRBJ2-5, with 14 bases that match TRBD2. The CDR3 has 17 residues. Germline lookup yields CDR1 SGHTA and CDR2 FQGNSA. After removal of 6 bases from V and 5 bases from J, the junction contained 11 bases not matched to a gene. The chain's CDR3 is CASSSAGTSGRVETQYF. The DNA for the CDR3 is TGTGCCAGCAGTTCGGCCGGGACTAGCGGGAGAGTTGAGACCCAGTACTTC.

The chain recombines TRBV27 with TRBJ1-1, with TRBD1 as a possible D gene (5 bases). The CDR3 runs to 16 residues. Deletions cut 4 bases from V and 3 bases from J, with 18 bases between. Germline values: CDR1 MNHEY, CDR2 SMNVEV (reference sequence). The CDR3 sequence is CASSSASWGTHTEAFF. The CDR3 DNA sequence: TGTGCCAGCAGTTCCGCGAGCTGGGGCACTCACACTGAAGCTTTCTTT.

The chain uses TRBV10-3 and TRBJ2-7; 12 nucleotides agree with TRBD2. This CDR3 spans 16 amino acids. CDR1 and CDR2 (germline): ENHRY, SYGVKD. With V trimmed by 2 bases and J by 6 bases, 8 bases remained unmatched. The chain's CDR3 is CAISENRLAGAGEQYF. CDR3 bases: TGTGCCATCAGTGAGAATAGACTAGCGGGAGCTGGCGAGCAGTACTTC.

V gene TRBV19 combines with J gene TRBJ1-1; TRBD1 might be the D (5 bases). Germline V CDR1 and CDR2: LNHDA, SQIVND (reference sequence). The CDR3 consists of 13 residues. Trimming took off 4 bases at V and 3 bases at J, with 9 bases between the two ends. The chain's CDR3 is CASSTLGDTEAFF. Written as DNA, the CDR3 is TGTGCCAGTAGTACCTTAGGGGACACTGAAGCTTTCTTT. Together with reference TRBV19 and TRBJ1-1, the CDR3 gives the full variable domain: DGGITQSPKYLFRKEGQNVTLSCEQNLNHDAMYWYRQDPGQGLRLIYYSQIVNDFQKGDIAEGYSVSREKKESFPLTVTSAQKNPTAFYLCASSTLGDTEAFFGQGTRLTVV.

The genes are TRBV27 and TRBJ2-6; tentative D call: TRBD1 (6 bases). Trimming took 5 bases from V and 1 from J, leaving 18 bases between them. This CDR3 is built from 18 residues. Germline CDR1 is MNHEY and CDR2 is SMNVEV (reference sequence). CDR3 nucleotide sequence: TGTGCCAGCAGTCCGACAGGTGTCACATTTTCTGGGGCCAACGTCCTGACTTTC. It yields the protein CASSPTGVTFSGANVLTF.

This chain uses TRBV19 with TRBJ2-2, with TRBD2 matching 7 bases. From germline, CDR1 is LNHDA and CDR2 SQIVND (reference sequence). CDR3 length: 14 amino acids. Trimming cost V 3 bases and J 6 bases; bases outside gene matches: 4. This chain's CDR3 is CASSMGGTSGELFF. The DNA of the CDR3 is TGTGCCAGTAGTATGGGAGGGACCTCCGGGGAGCTGTTTTTT.